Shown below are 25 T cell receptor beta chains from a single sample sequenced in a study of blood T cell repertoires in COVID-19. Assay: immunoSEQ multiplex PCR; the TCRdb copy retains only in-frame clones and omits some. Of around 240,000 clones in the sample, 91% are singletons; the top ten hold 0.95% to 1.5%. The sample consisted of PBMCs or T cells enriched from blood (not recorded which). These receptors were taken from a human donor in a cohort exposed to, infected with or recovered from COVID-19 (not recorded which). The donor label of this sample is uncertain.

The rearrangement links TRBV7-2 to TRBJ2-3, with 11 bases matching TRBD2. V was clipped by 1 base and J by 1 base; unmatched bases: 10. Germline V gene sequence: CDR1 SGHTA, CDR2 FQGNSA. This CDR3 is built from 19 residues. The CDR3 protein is CASSLGLAGLGGGTDTQYF. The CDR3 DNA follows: TGTGCCAGCAGCTTAGGACTAGCGGGACTCGGAGGGGGCACAGATACGCAGTATTTT.

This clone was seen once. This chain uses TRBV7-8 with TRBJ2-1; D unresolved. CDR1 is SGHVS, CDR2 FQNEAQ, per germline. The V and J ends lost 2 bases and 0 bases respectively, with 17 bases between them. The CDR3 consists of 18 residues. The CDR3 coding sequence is TGTGCCAGCAGCTTACCCCAATTGAGGAAGAGCTCCTACAATGAGCAGTTCTTC. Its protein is CASSLPQLRKSSYNEQFF.

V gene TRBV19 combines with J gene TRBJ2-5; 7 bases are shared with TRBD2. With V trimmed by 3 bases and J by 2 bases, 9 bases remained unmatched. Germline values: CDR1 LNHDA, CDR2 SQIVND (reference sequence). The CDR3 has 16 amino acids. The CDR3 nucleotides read TGTGCCAGTAGTATGTCTGGCGCGGGAGCTCAAGAGACCCAGTACTTC. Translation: CASSMSGAGAQETQYF.

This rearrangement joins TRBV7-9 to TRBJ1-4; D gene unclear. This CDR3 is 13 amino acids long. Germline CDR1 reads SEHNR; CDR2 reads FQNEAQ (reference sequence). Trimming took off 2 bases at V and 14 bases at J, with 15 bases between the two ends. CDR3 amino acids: CASSLSLASSLFF. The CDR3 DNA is TGTGCCAGCAGCTTAAGTCTAGCCTCTAGTCTGTTTTTT. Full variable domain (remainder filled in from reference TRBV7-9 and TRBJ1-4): DTGVSQNPRHKITKRGQNVTFRCDPISEHNRLYWYRQTLGQGPEFLTYFQNEAQLEKSRLLSDRFSAERPKGSFSTLEIQRTEQGDSAMYLCASSLSLASSLFFGSGTQLSVL.

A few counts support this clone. CDR3 in amino acids: CASSYGKDWNTEAFF. DNA for the CDR3: TGTGCCAGCAGTTACGGGAAGGACTGGAACACTGAAGCTTTCTTT. The J gene is TRBJ1-1, the V gene TRBV6-5; D ambiguous. The CDR3 has 15 residues. V gave up 2 bases and J gave up 1 base, with 11 bases separating them. CDR1 and CDR2 (germline): MNHEY, SVGAGI.

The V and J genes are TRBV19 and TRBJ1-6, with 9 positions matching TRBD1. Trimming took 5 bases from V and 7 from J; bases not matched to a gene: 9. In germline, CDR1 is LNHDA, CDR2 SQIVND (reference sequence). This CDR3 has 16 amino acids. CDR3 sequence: CASSEQGAPWNSPLHF. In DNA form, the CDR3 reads TGTGCCAGTAGTGAACAGGGGGCTCCTTGGAATTCACCCCTCCACTTT. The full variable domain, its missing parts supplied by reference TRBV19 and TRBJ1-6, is DGGITQSPKYLFRKEGQNVTLSCEQNLNHDAMYWYRQDPGQGLRLIYYSQIVNDFQKGDIAEGYSVSREKKESFPLTVTSAQKNPTAFYLCASSEQGAPWNSPLHFGNGTRLTVT.

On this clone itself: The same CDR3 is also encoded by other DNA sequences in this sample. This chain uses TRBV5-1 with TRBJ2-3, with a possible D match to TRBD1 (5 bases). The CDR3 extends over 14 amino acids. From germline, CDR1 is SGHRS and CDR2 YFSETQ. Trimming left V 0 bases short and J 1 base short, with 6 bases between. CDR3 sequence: CASSLVQGTDTQYF. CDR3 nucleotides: TGCGCCAGCAGCTTGGTACAGGGCACAGATACGCAGTATTTT.

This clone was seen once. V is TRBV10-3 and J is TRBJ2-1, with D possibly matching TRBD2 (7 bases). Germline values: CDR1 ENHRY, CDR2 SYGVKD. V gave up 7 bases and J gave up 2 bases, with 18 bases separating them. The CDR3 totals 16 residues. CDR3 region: CAIKGGGKETYNEQFF. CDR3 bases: TGTGCCATCAAGGGGGGGGGCAAAGAAACCTACAATGAGCAGTTCTTC.

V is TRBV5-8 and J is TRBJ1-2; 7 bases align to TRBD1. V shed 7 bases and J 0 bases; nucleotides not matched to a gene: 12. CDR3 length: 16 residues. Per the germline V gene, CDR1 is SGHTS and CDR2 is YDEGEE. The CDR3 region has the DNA TGTGCCAGCTATAAAACAAGGACAGGATCTAACTATGGCTACACCTTC. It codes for CASYKTRTGSNYGYTF.

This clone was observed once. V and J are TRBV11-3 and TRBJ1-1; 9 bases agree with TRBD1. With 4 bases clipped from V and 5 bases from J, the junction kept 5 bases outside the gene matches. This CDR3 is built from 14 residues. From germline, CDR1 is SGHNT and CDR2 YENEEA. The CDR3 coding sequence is TGTGCCAGCAGCTCCGGACAGGGGAGGACTGAAGCTTTCTTT. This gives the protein CASSSGQGRTEAFF.

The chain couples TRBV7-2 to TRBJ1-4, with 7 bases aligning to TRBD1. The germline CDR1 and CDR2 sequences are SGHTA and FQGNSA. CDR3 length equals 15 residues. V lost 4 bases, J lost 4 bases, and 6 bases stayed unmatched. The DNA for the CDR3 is TGTGCCAGCAGCTACCGCGGGACAGTTAATGAAAAACTGTTTTTT. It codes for CASSYRGTVNEKLFF.

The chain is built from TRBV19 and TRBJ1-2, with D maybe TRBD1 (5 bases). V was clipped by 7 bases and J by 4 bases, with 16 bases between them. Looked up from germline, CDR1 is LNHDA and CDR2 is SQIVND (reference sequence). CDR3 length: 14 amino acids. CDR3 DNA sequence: TGTGCCAGTACTCCTCCAGGGATGGTCTATGGCTACACCTTC. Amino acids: CASTPPGMVYGYTF. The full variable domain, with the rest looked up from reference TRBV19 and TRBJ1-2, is DGGITQSPKYLFRKEGQNVTLSCEQNLNHDAMYWYRQDPGQGLRLIYYSQIVNDFQKGDIAEGYSVSREKKESFPLTVTSAQKNPTAFYLCASTPPGMVYGYTFGSGTRLTVV.

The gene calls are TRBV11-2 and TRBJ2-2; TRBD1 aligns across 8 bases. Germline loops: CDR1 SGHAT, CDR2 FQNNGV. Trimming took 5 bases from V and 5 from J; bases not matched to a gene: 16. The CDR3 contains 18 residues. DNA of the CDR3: TGTGCCAGCAGCACGGGCCCAGGGGGCTTGGGGAGTACCGGGGAGCTGTTTTTT. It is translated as CASSTGPGGLGSTGELFF.

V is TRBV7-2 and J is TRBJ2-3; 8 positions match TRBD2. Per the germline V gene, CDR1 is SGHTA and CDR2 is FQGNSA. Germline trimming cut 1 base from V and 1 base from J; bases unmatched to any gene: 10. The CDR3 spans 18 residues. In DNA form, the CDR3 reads TGTGCCAGCAGCTTAGGCCTACTAGCGGCCCCTGGCACAGATACGCAGTATTTT. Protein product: CASSLGLLAAPGTDTQYF. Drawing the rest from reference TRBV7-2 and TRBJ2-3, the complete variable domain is GAGVSQSPSNKVTEKGKDVELRCDPISGHTALYWYRQSLGQGLEFLIYFQGNSAPDKSGLPSDRFSAERTGGSVSTLTIQRTQQEDSAVYLCASSLGLLAAPGTDTQYFGPGTRLTVL.

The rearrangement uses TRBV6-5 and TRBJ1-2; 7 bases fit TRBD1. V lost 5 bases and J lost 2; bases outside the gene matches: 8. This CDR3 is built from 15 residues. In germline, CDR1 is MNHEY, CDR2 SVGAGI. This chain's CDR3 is CASSLEGQQNYGYTF. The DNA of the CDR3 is TGTGCCAGCAGTCTCGAGGGACAGCAAAACTATGGCTACACCTTC.

CDR3 nucleotides: TGTGCCAGCAGTAGACAGTTTCTTAACTATGGCTACACCTTC. This gives the protein CASSRQFLNYGYTF. The chain is built from TRBV6-5 and TRBJ1-2; TRBD1 might be the D (5 bases). V lost 5 bases and J lost 1, with 11 bases in between. Germline lookup yields CDR1 MNHEY and CDR2 SVGAGI. This CDR3 comprises 14 residues.

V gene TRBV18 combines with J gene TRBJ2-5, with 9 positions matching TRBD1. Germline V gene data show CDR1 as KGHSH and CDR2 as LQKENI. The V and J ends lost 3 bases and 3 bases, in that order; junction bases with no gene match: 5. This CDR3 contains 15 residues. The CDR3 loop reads CASSPVGTGKETQYF. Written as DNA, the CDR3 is TGTGCCAGCTCACCCGTGGGGACAGGGAAAGAGACCCAGTACTTC.

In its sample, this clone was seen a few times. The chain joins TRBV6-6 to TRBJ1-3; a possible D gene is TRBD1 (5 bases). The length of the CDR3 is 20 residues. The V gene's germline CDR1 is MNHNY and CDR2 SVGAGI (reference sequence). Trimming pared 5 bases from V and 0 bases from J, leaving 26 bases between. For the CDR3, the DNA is TGTGCCAGCAGTCCCGTTGGGGGAGGGACGGGGGTAGGCTCTGGAAACACCATATATTTT. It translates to CASSPVGGGTGVGSGNTIYF.

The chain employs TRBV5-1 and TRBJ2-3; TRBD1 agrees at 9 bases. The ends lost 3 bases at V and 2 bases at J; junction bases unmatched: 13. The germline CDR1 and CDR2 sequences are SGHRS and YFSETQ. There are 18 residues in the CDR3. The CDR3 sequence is CASSSPQGAGFVTDTQYF. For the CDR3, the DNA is TGCGCCAGCAGCTCACCACAGGGGGCTGGATTTGTCACAGATACGCAGTATTTT.

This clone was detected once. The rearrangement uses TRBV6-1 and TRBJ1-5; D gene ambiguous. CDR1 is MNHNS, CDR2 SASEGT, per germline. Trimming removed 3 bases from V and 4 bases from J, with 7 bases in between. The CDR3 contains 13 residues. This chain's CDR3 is CASSESENQPQHF. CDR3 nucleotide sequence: TGTGCCAGCAGTGAGTCTGAGAATCAGCCCCAGCATTTT.

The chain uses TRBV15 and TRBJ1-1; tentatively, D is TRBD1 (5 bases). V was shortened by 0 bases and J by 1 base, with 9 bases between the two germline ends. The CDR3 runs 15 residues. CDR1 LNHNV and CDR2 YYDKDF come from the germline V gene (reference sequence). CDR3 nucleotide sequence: TGTGCCACCAGCAGAGATTGGGGGGGGAACACTGAAGCTTTCTTT. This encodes CATSRDWGGNTEAFF.

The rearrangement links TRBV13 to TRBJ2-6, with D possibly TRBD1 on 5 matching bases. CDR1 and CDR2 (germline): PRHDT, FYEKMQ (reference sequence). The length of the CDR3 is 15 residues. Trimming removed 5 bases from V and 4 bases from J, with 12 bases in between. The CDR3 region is CASSPQGSGANVLTF. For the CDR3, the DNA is TGTGCCAGCAGCCCCCAGGGTTCCGGGGCCAACGTCCTGACTTTC. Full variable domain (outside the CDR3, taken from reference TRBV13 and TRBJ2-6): AAGVIQSPRHLIKEKRETATLKCYPIPRHDTVYWYQQGPGQDPQFLISFYEKMQSDKGSIPDRFSAQQFSDYHSELNMSSLELGDSALYFCASSPQGSGANVLTFGAGSRLTVL.

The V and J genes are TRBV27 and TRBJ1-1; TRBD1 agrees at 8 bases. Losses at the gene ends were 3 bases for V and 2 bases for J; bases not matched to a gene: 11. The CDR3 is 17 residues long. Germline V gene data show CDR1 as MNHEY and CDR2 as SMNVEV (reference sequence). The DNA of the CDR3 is TGTGCCAGCAGTTTGTCCCAGTGGACAGGGCTAAACACTGAAGCTTTCTTT. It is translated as CASSLSQWTGLNTEAFF.

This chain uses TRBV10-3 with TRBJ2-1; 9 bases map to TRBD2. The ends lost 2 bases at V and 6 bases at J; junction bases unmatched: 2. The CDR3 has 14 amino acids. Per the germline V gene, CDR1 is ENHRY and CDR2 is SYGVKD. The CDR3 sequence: CAISESGGSNEQFF. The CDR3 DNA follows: TGTGCCATCAGTGAGAGCGGGGGGAGCAATGAGCAGTTCTTC.

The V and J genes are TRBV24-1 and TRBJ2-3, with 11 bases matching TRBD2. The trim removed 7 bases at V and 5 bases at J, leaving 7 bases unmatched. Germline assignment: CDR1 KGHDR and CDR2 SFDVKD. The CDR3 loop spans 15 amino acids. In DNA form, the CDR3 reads TGTGCCACCAGCGGTAGCGGGGGGGCTGGAGATACGCAGTATTTT. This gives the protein CATSGSGGAGDTQYF.